This T cell receptor (beta chain) was retrieved from a study of CD8 T cells in Susac syndrome. A quantity of about 0.5 to 1 ug RNA underwent reverse transcription using random hexamers. A single record per CDR3 protein comes from TCRdb applying MiXCR to the immunoSEQ multiplex PCR reads. The sample shows some 200,000 distinct CDR3 sequences, approximately 95% of them seen only once. The CDR3 is 16 residues long. V was pared by 6 bases and J by 4 bases, with 15 bases of the junction left unmatched. Isolation of CD8+ and CD4+ T cells was performed negatively, whereas enrichment of TEMRA cells was done by FACS.

V is TRBV12-3 or TRBV12-4 and J is TRBJ2-7; 7 bases match TRBD2. Sequences were obtained from CD4+ T cells from PBMCs. This sequence was found in a human donor with multiple sclerosis. CDR3 nucleotides: TGTGCCAGCAGGCCCGGGAGGAGGGAGGGCCTTTACGAGCAGTACTTC. This encodes CASRPGRREGLYEQYF.